This T cell receptor beta chain is from a study of control samples from healthy donors and cancer patients. Method: immunoSEQ multiplex PCR; TCRdb's copy keeps in-frame clones and lacks some. This sample has about 83,000 clones, with 91% found just once. The receptor was isolated from a man aged 50-60 years in good health. Sequenced sample: blood.

The DNA of the CDR3 is TGTGCCAGCAGTGAAGCGCCTACGGGAGGTACTGAAGCTTTCTTT. The encoded protein is CASSEAPTGGTEAFF. The chain links TRBV2 to TRBJ1-1; D uncertain. The germline V and J ends were trimmed by 0 bases and 5 bases, with 13 bases remaining between them. This CDR3 has 15 residues. Germline assignment: CDR1 SNHLY and CDR2 FYNNEI. Variable domain in full (rest from reference TRBV2 and TRBJ1-1): EPEVTQTPSHQVTQMGQEVILRCVPISNHLYFYWYRQILGQKVEFLVSFYNNEISEKSEIFDDQFSVERPDGSNFTLKIRSTKLEDSAMYFCASSEAPTGGTEAFFGQGTRLTVV.